The 23 T cell receptor beta chains listed next were all sequenced from one sample in a study of T cells in Graves' hyperthyroidism and ophthalmopathy. Researchers amplified the TCR beta CDR3 regions from RNA transcripts. TCR CDR3 underwent first-round RT-PCR with the HTBI primer set. One entry per CDR3 protein results from TCRdb running MiXCR on the multiplex PCR reads. The table records hundreds of thousands of distinct CDR3 sequences, just under 20% of them present only once. Source material: blood. Receptors originate from a man aged 35 to 55 with Graves' ophthalmopathy.

A single count supports this clonotype. The chain links TRBV7-2 to TRBJ1-3, with TRBD1 matching 7 bases. Germline lookup yields CDR1 SGHTA and CDR2 FQGNSA. The J segment lost 0 bases and the V segment lost 3 bases, leaving 5 bases of the junction unmatched. The length of the CDR3 is 16 residues. Here the CDR3 reads CASSLWDSLSGNTIYF. The DNA for the CDR3 is TGTGCCAGCAGCTTGTGGGACAGCCTCTCTGGAAACACCATATATTTT.

This clonotype was picked up many times. The chain couples TRBV12-3 or TRBV12-4 to TRBJ1-2, with a weak D call TRBD1 (6 bases). This CDR3 is 15 amino acids long. V was pared by 3 bases and J by 4 bases, with 15 bases between. CDR3 region: CASSLGGGQGYGYTF. CDR3 sequence (DNA): TGTGCCAGCAGTTTGGGCGGGGGGCAGGGCTATGGCTACACCTTC.

J is TRBJ2-5 and V is TRBV6-2 or TRBV6-3, with D uncertain. Germline loops: CDR1 MNHEY, CDR2 SVGEGT. The ends were cut back, 10 bases at V and 3 bases at J, with 15 bases in the middle. The CDR3 totals 13 residues. The DNA of the CDR3 is TGTGCCACTGAGGAGCCCCTCGAAGAGACCCAGTACTTC. It translates to CATEEPLEETQYF.

This clonotype was picked up a small number of times. V gene TRBV4-1 combines with J gene TRBJ1-2; a weak D match, TRBD1 (5 bases). CDR3 length: 17 residues. The germline V and J ends were trimmed by 4 bases and 6 bases, with 24 bases remaining between them. Looked up from germline, CDR1 is MGHRA and CDR2 is YSYEKL. The CDR3 loop is CASSPTLVAGRLNGYTF. CDR3 in DNA: TGCGCCAGCAGCCCGACCTTGGTAGCGGGACGGCTCAATGGCTACACCTTC.

CDR3 sequence: CASSLGTSAWNEQYF. The CDR3 DNA reads TGTGCCAGCAGCCTCGGGACTAGCGCTTGGAACGAGCAGTACTTC. The rearrangement joins TRBV13 to TRBJ2-7; the match to TRBD2 covers 10 bases. Germline CDR1 is PRHDT and CDR2 is FYEKMQ (reference sequence). J gave up 5 bases and V 5 bases, and 9 bases lay outside the gene matches. The CDR3 extends over 15 amino acids.

This clonotype was counted only a few times. The chain links TRBV7-6 to TRBJ2-3; a weak D match, TRBD1 (6 bases). The CDR3 length is 16 residues. V gave up 3 bases and J gave up 3 bases, with 16 bases separating them. Germline V gene lookup returns CDR1 SGHVS and CDR2 FNYEAQ. CDR3 residues: CASSFGAGEGTDTQYF. The DNA for the CDR3 is TGTGCCAGCAGCTTTGGGGCAGGGGAAGGGACAGATACGCAGTATTTT.

The gene calls are TRBV3-1 and TRBJ1-2; D remains ambiguous. Germline V lookup: CDR1 LGHDT, CDR2 YNNKEL (reference sequence). The CDR3 covers 12 residues. V was shortened by 5 bases and J by 8 bases, with 12 bases between the two germline ends. CDR3 sequence reads: CASSLGMGGYTF. CDR3 in DNA: TGTGCCAGCAGCTTAGGGATGGGGGGCTACACCTTC.

Here the CDR3 reads CAIRGRIDYGYTF. Written as DNA, the CDR3 is TGTGCCATCAGGGGCAGAATAGACTATGGCTACACCTTC. The chain uses TRBV10-3 and TRBJ1-2; no firm D call. Germline CDR1 reads ENHRY; CDR2 reads SYGVKD. The CDR3 contains 13 residues. Trimming removed 6 bases from V and 3 bases from J, with 11 bases in between.

In DNA, the CDR3 is TGCGCCAGCAGCTTGAACAGGGCCGAACTGAACACCGGGGAGCTGTTTTTT. It translates to CASSLNRAELNTGELFF. The J gene is TRBJ2-2, the V gene TRBV5-1; perhaps TRBD1 as D (6 bases). Germline V gives CDR1 SGHRS, CDR2 YFSETQ. V lost 1 base and J 1 base, leaving 14 bases between the germline ends. CDR3 length equals 17 residues. The full variable domain, rest sourced from reference TRBV5-1 and TRBJ2-2, is KAGVTQTPRYLIKTRGQQVTLSCSPISGHRSVSWYQQTPGQGLQFLFEYFSETQRNKGNFPGRFSGRQFSNSRSEMNVSTLELGDSALYLCASSLNRAELNTGELFFGEGSRLTVL.

In this sample, this clonotype turned up a few times. The chain links TRBV14 to TRBJ1-1, with 8 bases fitting TRBD1. V dropped 2 bases and J dropped 11; count of bases not matched to a gene: 16. This CDR3 spans 16 amino acids. CDR1 and CDR2 from the germline V gene are SGHDN and FVKESK. CDR3 DNA: TGTGCCAGCAGCCAAACCCGCCGGGACAGGAGCCCCGGGGCTTTCTTT. It codes for CASSQTRRDRSPGAFF.

This clonotype was picked up many times. The J gene is TRBJ2-5, the V gene TRBV29-1; maybe TRBD2 (5 bases). From germline, CDR1 is SQVTM and CDR2 ANQGSEA. The CDR3 length is 15 residues. Trimming pared 2 bases from V and 5 bases from J, leaving 18 bases between. CDR3 bases: TGCAGCGTTGAAATGGGATGGAGGCTCCTCGAGACCCAGTACTTC. As protein: CSVEMGWRLLETQYF.

V is TRBV27 and J is TRBJ1-4; perhaps TRBD1 as D (5 bases). Between the trimmed V and J ends, which lost 5 bases and 5 bases, there was a span of 12 bases. The CDR3 contains 14 residues. The V gene's germline CDR1 is MNHEY and CDR2 SMNVEV (reference sequence). CDR3 in amino acids: CASSGTGPNEKLFF. For the CDR3, the DNA is TGTGCCAGCAGTGGAACAGGTCCCAATGAAAAACTGTTTTTT.

The chain links TRBV14 to TRBJ2-1; TRBD2 might be the D (6 bases). The CDR3 spans 15 residues. Trimming stripped 2 bases from V and 10 bases from J, with 18 bases between. Germline V CDR1 and CDR2: SGHDN, FVKESK. The DNA for the CDR3 is TGTGCCAGCAGCCAACTCGGTCGGGGGAGCGGCGAGCAGTTCTTC. Residues: CASSQLGRGSGEQFF.

This clonotype has at least ten counts. The rearrangement uses TRBV18 and TRBJ2-5, with 10 bases fitting TRBD2. Germline-derived CDR1 and CDR2 are KGHSH and LQKENI. The CDR3 runs to 14 residues. V was clipped by 2 bases and J by 4 bases; unmatched bases: 1. CDR3 residues: CASSPVAGGETQYF. As DNA, the CDR3 is TGTGCCAGCTCACCAGTAGCGGGAGGAGAGACCCAGTACTTC.

In its sample, this clonotype was seen once. The chain joins TRBV7-9 to TRBJ1-2; weak D call: TRBD1 (6 bases). V was shortened by 5 bases and J by 0 bases, with 16 bases between the two germline ends. The CDR3 is 16 amino acids. In germline, CDR1 is SEHNR, CDR2 FQNEAQ (reference sequence). The CDR3 sequence: CASSISTGSPNYGYTF. CDR3 nucleotides: TGTGCCAGCAGCATATCCACAGGGAGTCCTAACTATGGCTACACCTTC.

V and J are TRBV11-2 and TRBJ2-1, with D unresolved. The better agreement between TRBJ2-7 and the DNA end casts doubt on the J call. From germline, CDR1 is SGHAT and CDR2 FQNNGV. The CDR3 has 14 amino acids. This CDR3 is CASSLGGVGNEQYF. CDR3 sequence (DNA): TGTGCCAGCAGCTTAGGGGGTGTGGGCAATGAGCAGTACTTC.

This clonotype was seen ten or more times. The chain uses TRBV28 and TRBJ1-3; 7 nucleotides match TRBD1. Germline values: CDR1 MDHEN, CDR2 SYDVKM. This CDR3 region has 15 residues. V lost 5 bases, J lost 4 bases, and 8 bases stayed unmatched. The DNA for the CDR3 is TGTGCCAGCAGTCTCACAGGGGCGTACGGAAACACCATATATTTT. This encodes CASSLTGAYGNTIYF.

V usage is TRBV7-9 and J usage is TRBJ1-2, with 7 bases matching TRBD1. Germline trimming cut 5 bases from V and 4 bases from J; bases unmatched to any gene: 7. Per germline, CDR1 SEHNR and CDR2 FQNEAQ (reference sequence). There are 14 residues in the CDR3. CDR3 in DNA: TGTGCCAGCAGCATAGGGGGCTATTTCTATGGCTACACCTTC. It encodes CASSIGGYFYGYTF.

This chain uses TRBV30 with TRBJ1-2; 8 bases align to TRBD1. V shed 5 bases, J shed 8 bases, and the junction held 10 bases outside the gene matches. Per the germline V gene, CDR1 is GTSNPN and CDR2 is SVGIG (reference sequence). The CDR3 runs 13 residues. As DNA, the CDR3 is TGTGCCTGGGACCGGACAGGGTATTACGGCTACACCTTC. It codes for CAWDRTGYYGYTF.

This clonotype has only a few counts. This chain joins TRBV4-3 and TRBJ1-1, with a tentative D call TRBD1 (5 bases). Between the trimmed V and J ends, which lost 9 bases and 1 base, there was a span of 15 bases. There are 14 residues in the CDR3. The germline CDR1 and CDR2 sequences are LGHNA and YSLEER. This CDR3 reads CASRTIQGNTEAFF. The CDR3 DNA follows: TGCGCCAGTCGTACAATCCAGGGGAACACTGAAGCTTTCTTT.

This clonotype was observed a few times. The rearrangement joins TRBV13 to TRBJ2-2; D call uncertain. The germline V gene encodes CDR1 PRHDT and CDR2 FYEKMQ (reference sequence). This CDR3 spans 14 amino acids. V lost 7 bases and J lost 0, with 9 bases in between. The CDR3 DNA sequence: TGTGCCAGCATGACCAGGCCGAACACCGGGGAGCTGTTTTTT. Its protein is CASMTRPNTGELFF. The entire variable domain, with the rest obtained from reference TRBV13 and TRBJ2-2, is as follows: AAGVIQSPRHLIKEKRETATLKCYPIPRHDTVYWYQQGPGQDPQFLISFYEKMQSDKGSIPDRFSAQQFSDYHSELNMSSLELGDSALYFCASMTRPNTGELFFGEGSRLTVL.

The V gene is TRBV5-4, the J gene TRBJ2-3, with D possibly being TRBD2 (6 bases). This CDR3 is built from 15 residues. Looked up from germline, CDR1 is SGHNT and CDR2 is YYREEE (reference sequence). V dropped 2 bases and J dropped 2 bases, with 12 bases sitting between them. CDR3 nucleotide sequence: TGTGCCAGCAGCTTAGGCGGACTAAACACAGATACGCAGTATTTT. It encodes CASSLGGLNTDTQYF.

This clonotype occurred many times. The chain joins TRBV7-9 to TRBJ2-1; D gene ambiguous. V lost 6 bases and J lost 0, with 9 bases in between. Germline V CDR1 and CDR2: SEHNR, FQNEAQ (reference sequence). The CDR3 has 14 amino acids. The CDR3 region has the DNA TGTGCCAGCAGTTTGGGAAGCTCCTACAATGAGCAGTTCTTC. This sequence encodes CASSLGSSYNEQFF. The variable domain in full, with the rest retrieved from reference TRBV7-9 and TRBJ2-1, is DTGVSQNPRHKITKRGQNVTFRCDPISEHNRLYWYRQTLGQGPEFLTYFQNEAQLEKSRLLSDRFSAERPKGSFSTLEIQRTEQGDSAMYLCASSLGSSYNEQFFGPGTRLTVL.